The rows below give T cell receptor beta chains drawn from one sample of a study of PD-1 blockade in mismatch repair-deficient tumors. Sequencing used immunoSEQ multiplex PCR; TCRdb keeps in-frame clones, though not all of them. Of about 130,000 clones in the sample, almost 90% are singletons; the top ten hold 10% to 15%. The sample in question was peripheral blood, obtained 70 to 72 weeks after starting pembrolizumab. Source of these receptors: an adult with mismatch repair-deficient cancer. Both conserved end residues are part of each CDR3. Fields, in order: D gene, clone size, J gene, V gene, CDR3 DNA, CDR3 protein. D genes are given only for firm matches. Clone size is shown for a subset of rows, as once, few, many or a class of expanded clone.

d_call: TRBD1
clone_size: -
j_call: TRBJ2-3
v_call: TRBV27
cdr3_nt: TGTGCCAGCAGCTTGACAGGGGGTCGAGGCACAGATACGCAGTATTTT
cdr3_aa: CASSLTGGRGTDTQYF

d_call: -
clone_size: -
j_call: TRBJ1-2
v_call: TRBV2
cdr3_nt: TGTGCCAGCAGGCGGTCCGGCAGGGAGAACTATGGCTACACCTTC
cdr3_aa: CASRRSGRENYGYTF

d_call: -
clone_size: -
j_call: TRBJ2-7
v_call: TRBV6-5
cdr3_nt: TGTGCCAGCAGTTACCAAGACTACGAGCAGTACTTC
cdr3_aa: CASSYQDYEQYF

d_call: TRBD2
clone_size: -
j_call: TRBJ2-5
v_call: TRBV7-8
cdr3_nt: TGTGCCAGCAGCGCCGGACTAGCGGGAGAAAGAGGAGAGACCCAGTACTTC
cdr3_aa: CASSAGLAGERGETQYF

d_call: -
clone_size: -
j_call: TRBJ1-1
v_call: TRBV10-3
cdr3_nt: TGTGCCATCAGTGAGTCGGGACTAACGAACACTGAAGCTTTCTTT
cdr3_aa: CAISESGLTNTEAFF

d_call: -
clone_size: -
j_call: TRBJ2-7
v_call: TRBV11-3
cdr3_nt: TGTGCCAGCAGCTTGCGTGGATTACTCTCTTCCTACGAGCAGTACTTC
cdr3_aa: CASSLRGLLSSYEQYF

d_call: -
clone_size: -
j_call: TRBJ1-1
v_call: TRBV11-2
cdr3_nt: TGTGCCAGCAGCGGCGGGACCGGGCCCACTGAAGCTTTCTTT
cdr3_aa: CASSGGTGPTEAFF

d_call: TRBD2
clone_size: -
j_call: TRBJ2-3
v_call: TRBV29-1
cdr3_nt: TGCAGCGTTGAAGAGGGGAGGGCCCTCCCTGATACGCAGTATTTT
cdr3_aa: CSVEEGRALPDTQYF

d_call: -
clone_size: few
j_call: TRBJ1-4
v_call: TRBV6-1
cdr3_nt: TGTGCCAGCGGGGCAACTAATGAAAAACTGTTTTTT
cdr3_aa: CASGATNEKLFF

d_call: TRBD1
clone_size: -
j_call: TRBJ2-3
v_call: TRBV7-9
cdr3_nt: TGTGCCAGCAGCTGGGGCCCGGCAGGGGGAGATACGCAGTATTTT
cdr3_aa: CASSWGPAGGDTQYF

d_call: TRBD2
clone_size: -
j_call: TRBJ2-1
v_call: TRBV5-1
cdr3_nt: TGCGCCAGCAGGTCCGGACTAGCGGGAGAGGTGGATGAGCAGTTCTTC
cdr3_aa: CASRSGLAGEVDEQFF

d_call: TRBD1
clone_size: -
j_call: TRBJ2-5
v_call: TRBV27
cdr3_nt: TGTGCCAGCAGTTCCCTCGGACAGGGGGACCAAGAGACCCAGTACTTC
cdr3_aa: CASSSLGQGDQETQYF

d_call: -
clone_size: -
j_call: TRBJ2-1
v_call: TRBV9
cdr3_nt: TGTGCCAGCAGCGTATTCCAGGGTCGGTACAATGAGCAGTTCTTC
cdr3_aa: CASSVFQGRYNEQFF

d_call: TRBD1
clone_size: -
j_call: TRBJ1-2
v_call: TRBV7-9
cdr3_nt: TGTGCCAGCAGCTTAGCAGGGGGCTACAACTATGGCTACACCTTC
cdr3_aa: CASSLAGGYNYGYTF

d_call: -
clone_size: -
j_call: TRBJ2-7
v_call: TRBV9
cdr3_nt: TGTGCCAGCAGCGTAGGTACGGGTACTCGCGAGCAGTACTTC
cdr3_aa: CASSVGTGTREQYF

d_call: -
clone_size: -
j_call: TRBJ2-1
v_call: TRBV5-4
cdr3_nt: TGTGCCAGCAGCTTGTTTTCACCCCAGTTCTGGGCGAATGAGCAGTTCTTC
cdr3_aa: CASSLFSPQFWANEQFF

d_call: -
clone_size: -
j_call: TRBJ2-7
v_call: TRBV28
cdr3_nt: TGTGCCAGCAGCCTAGGACGGCAGTCCTACGAGCAGTACTTC
cdr3_aa: CASSLGRQSYEQYF

d_call: -
clone_size: -
j_call: TRBJ2-3
v_call: TRBV4-2
cdr3_nt: TGTGCCAGCAGCCACCCCCGGCGGACAGATACGCAGTATTTT
cdr3_aa: CASSHPRRTDTQYF

d_call: TRBD1
clone_size: -
j_call: TRBJ1-4
v_call: TRBV5-1
cdr3_nt: TGCGCCAGCAGCTTGAACATCGGGACAGGCAATGAAAAACTGTTTTTT
cdr3_aa: CASSLNIGTGNEKLFF

d_call: -
clone_size: -
j_call: TRBJ1-1
v_call: TRBV5-5
cdr3_nt: TGTGCCAGCAGCTTGCCCGCTAATGAAGCTTTCTTT
cdr3_aa: CASSLPANEAFF

d_call: -
clone_size: -
j_call: TRBJ2-2
v_call: TRBV29-1
cdr3_nt: TGCAGCGTACCTCGTCTAGACAGAAACACCGGGGAGCTGTTTTTT
cdr3_aa: CSVPRLDRNTGELFF

d_call: TRBD2
clone_size: -
j_call: TRBJ2-7
v_call: TRBV10-2
cdr3_nt: TGCGCCAGCACGGGGGGGGCGGTCGACTCCTACGAGCAGTACTTC
cdr3_aa: CASTGGAVDSYEQYF

d_call: -
clone_size: -
j_call: TRBJ2-6
v_call: TRBV5-1
cdr3_nt: TGCGCCAGCAGGGCACAGACTGGCTCTGGGGCCAACGTCCTGACTTTC
cdr3_aa: CASRAQTGSGANVLTF

d_call: TRBD1
clone_size: once
j_call: TRBJ2-3
v_call: TRBV27
cdr3_nt: TGTGCCAGCGGACCGATACTACCACAGGGGGCGCGTGCAGATACGCAGTATTTT
cdr3_aa: CASGPILPQGARADTQYF

d_call: -
clone_size: once
j_call: TRBJ1-5
v_call: TRBV28
cdr3_nt: TGTGCCAGCAGTAACTTAGGACGGTACAACAATCAGCCCCAGCATTTT
cdr3_aa: CASSNLGRYNNQPQHF

d_call: TRBD2
clone_size: few
j_call: TRBJ2-3
v_call: TRBV7-2
cdr3_nt: TGTGCCAGCAGCTCAAGGGGACTAGCCACCGATACGCAGTATTTT
cdr3_aa: CASSSRGLATDTQYF

d_call: -
clone_size: -
j_call: TRBJ2-3
v_call: TRBV7-3
cdr3_nt: TGTGCCAGCAGCTTAGACCGGAAACACGGCACAGATACGCAGTATTTT
cdr3_aa: CASSLDRKHGTDTQYF

d_call: TRBD1
clone_size: few
j_call: TRBJ2-7
v_call: TRBV10-3
cdr3_nt: TGTGCCATCGACTCATACCCGGGACAGGGTAACGAGCAGTACTTC
cdr3_aa: CAIDSYPGQGNEQYF

d_call: -
clone_size: -
j_call: TRBJ1-2
v_call: TRBV15
cdr3_nt: TGTGCCACCAGCAGAAGGGGAGCCAACTATGGCTACACCTTC
cdr3_aa: CATSRRGANYGYTF

d_call: -
clone_size: -
j_call: TRBJ2-1
v_call: TRBV21-1
cdr3_nt: TGTGCCAGCAGCAAAGTAAGGGACAGGGGTGAGCAGTTCTTC
cdr3_aa: CASSKVRDRGEQFF

d_call: TRBD1
clone_size: -
j_call: TRBJ1-2
v_call: TRBV6-5
cdr3_nt: TGTGCCAGCAGTGGGACAGGGACTAACTATGGCTACACCTTC
cdr3_aa: CASSGTGTNYGYTF

d_call: TRBD1
clone_size: -
j_call: TRBJ2-7
v_call: TRBV7-9
cdr3_nt: TGTGCCAGCAGCCCGCGCAACAGGGGGTTGAAGAACGAGCAGTACTTC
cdr3_aa: CASSPRNRGLKNEQYF

d_call: TRBD1
clone_size: -
j_call: TRBJ2-7
v_call: TRBV19
cdr3_nt: TGTGCCAGTAGTATTAGGACAGGGGGCATCTACGAGCAGTACTTC
cdr3_aa: CASSIRTGGIYEQYF

d_call: -
clone_size: -
j_call: TRBJ1-2
v_call: TRBV7-9
cdr3_nt: TGTGCCAGCAGCCCTTATACCACGGCGGGCTATGGCTACACCTTC
cdr3_aa: CASSPYTTAGYGYTF

d_call: TRBD1
clone_size: once
j_call: TRBJ2-7
v_call: TRBV7-9
cdr3_nt: TGTGCCAGCAACTCGGACAGGGTTGGCTCCTACGAGCAGTACTTC
cdr3_aa: CASNSDRVGSYEQYF

d_call: -
clone_size: -
j_call: TRBJ2-2
v_call: TRBV10-2
cdr3_nt: TGCGCCAGCAGTGAGAGTCTAGCGCTAAACACCGGGGAGCTGTTTTTT
cdr3_aa: CASSESLALNTGELFF

d_call: -
clone_size: -
j_call: TRBJ2-5
v_call: TRBV7-9
cdr3_nt: TGTGCCAGCAGCGAAACTAAAGGGGGGCAAGAGACCCAGTACTTC
cdr3_aa: CASSETKGGQETQYF

d_call: TRBD2
clone_size: -
j_call: TRBJ2-7
v_call: TRBV4-3
cdr3_nt: TGCGCCAGCAGCCGAGACTCTAGCGGAGCCTACGAGCAGTACTTC
cdr3_aa: CASSRDSSGAYEQYF

d_call: -
clone_size: -
j_call: TRBJ1-4
v_call: TRBV4-1
cdr3_nt: TGCGCCAGCAGCCAAGTTGCCCAGACTAATGAAAAACTGTTTTTT
cdr3_aa: CASSQVAQTNEKLFF

d_call: -
clone_size: -
j_call: TRBJ2-1
v_call: TRBV11-2
cdr3_nt: TGTGCCAGCAGCCCTAGGCTGGGCTCCTACAATGAGCAGTTCTTC
cdr3_aa: CASSPRLGSYNEQFF

d_call: -
clone_size: once
j_call: TRBJ2-7
v_call: TRBV5-6
cdr3_nt: TGTGCCAGCAGCCGAGGGACCTCCGAGCAGTACTTC
cdr3_aa: CASSRGTSEQYF

d_call: -
clone_size: -
j_call: TRBJ2-1
v_call: TRBV2
cdr3_nt: TGTGCCAGCAGGGGCAGCGGGCGCGTCAATGAGCAGTTCTTC
cdr3_aa: CASRGSGRVNEQFF